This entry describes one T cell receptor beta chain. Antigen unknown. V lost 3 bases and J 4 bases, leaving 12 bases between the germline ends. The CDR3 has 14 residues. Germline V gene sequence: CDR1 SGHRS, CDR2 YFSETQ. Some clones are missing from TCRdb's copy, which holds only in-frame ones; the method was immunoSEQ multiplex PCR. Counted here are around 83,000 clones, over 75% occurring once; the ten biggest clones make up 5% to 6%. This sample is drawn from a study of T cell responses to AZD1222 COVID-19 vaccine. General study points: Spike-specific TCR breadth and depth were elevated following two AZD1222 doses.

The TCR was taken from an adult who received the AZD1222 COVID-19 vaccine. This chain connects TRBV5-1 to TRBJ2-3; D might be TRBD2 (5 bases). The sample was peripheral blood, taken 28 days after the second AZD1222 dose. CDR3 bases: TGCGCCAGCAGCTATGCGGGTTCGGCAGATACGCAGTATTTT. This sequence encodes CASSYAGSADTQYF.